The 4 T cell receptor beta chains below come from one sample, sequenced in a study of blood T cells in healthy people across ages. For the second PCR, which ran for about 7 to 11 cycles, a sample-barcoded 5' primer and a J-beta primer mix were used. TCRdb passed the 5' RACE reads through MiXCR, listing each CDR3 protein once. The table has about 1.4 million distinct CDR3 sequences, around 55% seen once. Input material: blood. Receptors originate from a man in his late teens or twenties in good health.

The V call is TRBV10-3, the J call TRBJ2-5; 8 nucleotides align to TRBD2. The germline V gene encodes CDR1 ENHRY and CDR2 SYGVKD. The ends lost 10 bases at V and 5 bases at J; junction bases unmatched: 12. The CDR3 is 14 residues long. This CDR3 is CATSSGSRDETQYF. CDR3 in DNA: TGTGCCACCTCCAGCGGGAGTAGGGACGAGACCCAGTACTTC.

This clonotype was counted only a few times. This rearrangement joins TRBV7-9 to TRBJ2-7, with D possibly being TRBD1 (5 bases). CDR1 is SEHNR and CDR2 is FQNEAQ in the germline V gene (reference sequence). Deletions cut 5 bases from V and 2 bases from J, with 13 bases between. The CDR3 extends over 14 amino acids. The CDR3 sequence: CASSTQGSAYEQYF. Here the CDR3 DNA reads TGTGCCAGCAGCACCCAGGGTTCGGCCTACGAGCAGTACTTC.

This chain connects TRBV25-1 to TRBJ1-2; D perhaps matches TRBD1 (5 bases). The ends were cut back, 6 bases at V and 9 bases at J, with 20 bases in the middle. CDR1 MGHDK and CDR2 SYGVNS come from the germline V gene. CDR3 size: 14 residues. CDR3 in DNA: TGTGCCAGCAGGACCCCAGGACAAGGCCTCCGCTACACCTTC. It translates to CASRTPGQGLRYTF.

V is TRBV6-5 and J is TRBJ2-1; D may be TRBD1 (5 bases). Trimming took off 2 bases at V and 2 bases at J, with 10 bases between the two ends. This CDR3 has 15 residues. Germline-derived CDR1 and CDR2 are MNHEY and SVGAGI. The CDR3: CASSYPGRAYNEQFF. For the CDR3, the DNA is TGTGCCAGCAGTTACCCAGGGCGTGCCTACAATGAGCAGTTCTTC.